This T cell receptor beta chain was profiled in a study of tumor-infiltrating lymphocytes in primary liver carcinoma (dated by TCRdb to about 2017). Study-wide context: Of the five patients (three men and two women, aged 30 to 69 years), four had hepatocellular carcinoma and one had combined HCC and intrahepatic cholangiocarcinoma. To link TCRbeta repertoire diversity to the local molecular phenotype, the 20 to 30 tumor region samples were profiled with Agilent mRNA microarrays. The study combined TCRbeta repertoire sequencing, expression microarrays and whole-exome sequencing across five regions of each liver tumor, with adjacent normal tissue and blood. Samples yielded roughly 3.5 to 8 million productive TCRbeta reads; read depth did not differ significantly between tissue types. Reproducibility between technical replicate repertoires was high, with correlation coefficients above 0.95 and mean shared-clone rates approximately 0.88. The five patients had tumors staged T1-T3 N0M0, with maximum diameters ranging from roughly 4 to 10 cm. A total of roughly 35 specimens from 5 patients went through TCRbeta repertoire sequencing, namely 25 tumor regions, 5 adjacent noncancerous liver tissues and 5 peripheral blood samples. The full study reports these points: Comparison of CD4+ and CD8+ T cell repertoires was precluded by the use of bulk unsorted samples. The top 250 clones made up a significantly larger repertoire fraction in tumors than in blood (p = 0.039). Repertoire overlap was found to be higher between tumor regions (mean approximately 35%) than between tumor-adjacent (approximately 17%) or tumor-blood (14%) pairs, consistent with antigen-driven expansion. Because only the TCR beta chain was sequenced and unpaired alpha chains were not captured, true repertoire diversity is likely underestimated. Only a few patients were included in the study, and the authors note that the findings should be validated in a larger study. Only about 7-25% of top clones were present in all five regions of a tumor, suggesting spatial heterogeneity of tumor-infiltrating T cells.

Without any cell sorting, total RNA and DNA were co-extracted from approximately 20-30 mg of bulk tissue using the AllPrep DNA/RNA mini kit. Between late 2015 and early 2016, several patients in China with histopathologically diagnosed primary liver carcinoma had surgical resection. Chronic HBV infection was present in the patients, and the patients were treatment-naive at sampling. Each tumor was sampled at five spatially separated regions: the superior, inferior, left-lateral and right-lateral poles and the tumor centre. Histology showed that every tumor sample contained more than 75% viable tumor cells. Fresh tumor and adjacent tissue pieces were bisected; one half was stored in RNAlater at -80°C, the other sent for histology. Starting from 500 to 650 ng total RNA, TCRbeta-specific cDNA was produced by reverse transcription with a constant-region primer and ProtoScript II reverse transcriptase. Three nested multiplex PCR rounds, following a slightly modified ARM-PCR procedure, were used to build the TCRbeta libraries. Each of the first two PCR rounds ran for about 10 cycles and used multiplex TRBV1-TRBV30 forward primers together with a Cbeta reverse primer. Sample barcodes and Illumina adapters were added in a final 25-cycle PCR using Deep VentR polymerase. Before sequencing, amplicons of 200-500 bp were purified from gel using a QIAquick gel extraction kit. An Illumina HiSeq 2500 was used to sequence the TCRbeta amplicons with 250-bp paired-end reads. From the authors' description of their analysis: Reads were quality-trimmed with Trimmomatic v0.33, and paired reads were merged with FLASH v1.2.11 to recover full CDR3 sequences. V, D and J germline segments were assigned to the rearranged TCRbeta sequences by MiGEC v1.2.1b. Clonotype statistics and Shannon-Wiener diversity indices were calculated with VDJtools v1.0.0. Except for diversity analysis, only each sample's 250 most abundant clonotypes were used in subsequent analyses to reduce sampling bias. TCRdb trimmed public reads at Q25 via fastp, called clones via MiXCR and kept in-frame beta chains. For every CDR3 protein sequence, its rows merge into one entry that carries the most common genes and DNA. Here the V and J calls rest on TCRdb's processing, not on the authors' analysis. A total of about 70,000 distinct CDR3 sequences appear in this sample, more than 60% of them only once. 25% to 35% of the sample is taken by the ten largest.

Spanning cysteine to phenylalanine, the CDR3 consists of 14 amino acids. The sequence is cut down to CDR3 DNA, 42 bases in frame from base 1. The germline V gene provides CDR1 MDHEN and CDR2 SYDVKM. A distance of 17 bases separates the germline ends of V and J, which lose 9 bases and 5 bases respectively. Of note for this clonotype: Its antigen is unknown. Within one base of it there is no much larger clone, and no base qualities were kept.

The source material was liver tumor tissue from sampling region 4. Reading the label with the study, this specimen's cell subset or site is: tumor region T4, right-lateral pole. The chain couples TRBV28 to TRBJ2-1; perhaps TRBD2 is the D gene, with 6 bases matching. The origin of this receptor is a man in his forties with primary liver carcinoma and hepatitis B virus infection. The bases read TGTGCCAGTAGTGTCGGGACTCTTAACAATGAGCAGTTCTTC. It is translated as CASSVGTLNNEQFF. The variable domain in full, with residues beyond the CDR3 obtained from the reference TRBV28 and TRBJ2-1 genes, is DVKVTQSSRYLVKRTGEKVFLECVQDMDHENMFWYRQDPGLGLRLIYFSYDVKMKEKGDIPEGYSVSREKKERFSLILESASTNQTSMYLCASSVGTLNNEQFFGPGTRLTVL.